This TCR beta chain was sequenced in a study of neurological immune-mediated disorders. With respect to this clonotype: The antigen remains undetermined.

The authors made cDNA by 5'RACE with 10-nucleotide random UMIs. TCRdb re-analysed the 5' RACE reads in MiXCR, keeping a single row per CDR3 protein. This table holds more than 75,000 distinct CDR3 sequences, about 4.3% found once. Study findings and constraints: When grouped phylogenetically, the repertoires of 18 of the 34 multiple sclerosis patients fell together in one related-CDR3 cluster, which is a possible signature.

Trimming shortened V by 0 bases and J by 5 bases, and 10 bases separated the two germline ends. The CDR3 totals 14 residues. Per germline, CDR1 SGHDN and CDR2 FVKESK. Time point denoted: longitudinal time-point 3. The origin of this receptor is a woman aged 55-75 years with multiple sclerosis. The J gene is TRBJ1-2, the V gene TRBV14; unclear D gene. Sequenced: PBMCs. CDR3 bases: TGTGCCAGCAGCCAAGATTTCCGTCGGTATGGCTACACCTTC. It codes for CASSQDFRRYGYTF.